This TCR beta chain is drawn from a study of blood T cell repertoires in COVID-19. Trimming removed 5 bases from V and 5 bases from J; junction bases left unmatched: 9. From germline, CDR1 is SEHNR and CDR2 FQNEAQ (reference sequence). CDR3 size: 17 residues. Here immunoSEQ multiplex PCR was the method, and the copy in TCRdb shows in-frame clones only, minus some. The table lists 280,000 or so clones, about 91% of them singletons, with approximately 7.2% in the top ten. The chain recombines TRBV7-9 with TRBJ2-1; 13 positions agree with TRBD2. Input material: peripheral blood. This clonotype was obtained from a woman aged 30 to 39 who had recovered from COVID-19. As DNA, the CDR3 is TGTGCCAGCAGCGAACTAGCGGGGGGGAACAATAACAATGAGCAGTTCTTC. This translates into CASSELAGGNNNNEQFF.